One and the same sample provided the 23 T cell receptor beta chains below, sequenced in a study of blood T cell repertoires in COVID-19. TCRdb's table, derived via immunoSEQ multiplex PCR, lists solely in-frame clones and lacks some. The sample has 250,000 or so clones, around 89% seen once; the top ten hold roughly 8.3%. The sequencing input was PBMCs or T cells enriched from blood (not recorded which). The receptors here all came from a man aged 35 to 55 who had recovered from COVID-19.

This clone was seen only once. This rearrangement joins TRBV2 to TRBJ1-1; perhaps TRBD1 as D (5 bases). CDR3 length: 16 amino acids. Trimming removed 4 bases from V and 3 bases from J, with 18 bases in between. CDR1 and CDR2 from the germline V gene are SNHLY and FYNNEI. The CDR3 region is CASSAVDTGWDTEAFF. In DNA, the CDR3 is TGTGCCAGCAGTGCGGTGGATACAGGTTGGGACACTGAAGCTTTCTTT.

The chain joins TRBV9 to TRBJ2-1; 11 bases align to TRBD2. The germline CDR1 and CDR2 sequences are SGDLS and YYNGEE. V was pared by 0 bases and J by 9 bases, with 8 bases of the junction left unmatched. This CDR3 comprises 16 residues. The CDR3 loop is CASSVGLAGGRPEQFF. Written as DNA, the CDR3 is TGTGCCAGCAGCGTAGGGTTAGCGGGGGGGCGCCCTGAGCAGTTCTTC.

The chain uses TRBV5-4 and TRBJ2-2; TRBD1 might be the D (6 bases). Germline lookup yields CDR1 SGHNT and CDR2 YYREEE (reference sequence). V lost 7 bases to trimming and J lost 2 bases, with 18 bases between them. This CDR3 spans 16 amino acids. Written as DNA, the CDR3 is TGTGCCAGCCAAGAGAGTGGGGGCCTAAACACCGGGGAGCTGTTTTTT. Protein product: CASQESGGLNTGELFF.

The chain is built from TRBV4-2 and TRBJ1-5; a possible D gene is TRBD1 (6 bases). This CDR3 has 17 residues. In germline, CDR1 is LGHNA, CDR2 YNFKEQ. V gave up 0 bases and J gave up 5 bases, with 17 bases separating them. CDR3 sequence (DNA): TGTGCCAGCAGCCAAGATCTACCGACAGGTTCTCATCAGCCCCAGCATTTT. Translation gives CASSQDLPTGSHQPQHF.

CDR3: CATRGSAEGSTGELFF. In nucleotides, the CDR3 is TGTGCCACCCGCGGAAGCGCGGAGGGGAGCACCGGGGAGCTGTTTTTT. The chain combines TRBV18 with TRBJ2-2, with D tentatively TRBD2 (6 bases). CDR1 and CDR2 (germline): KGHSH, LQKENI. The CDR3 extends over 16 amino acids. V lost 10 bases, J lost 4 bases, and 22 bases lay in between.

This clone was found a few times. This chain joins TRBV30 and TRBJ1-5; D unresolved. From germline, CDR1 is GTSNPN and CDR2 SVGIG (reference sequence). Trimming removed 0 bases at V and 5 bases at J, with 14 bases between. This CDR3 has 15 amino acids. The CDR3 loop reads CAWSVMMGSYQPQHF. As DNA, the CDR3 is TGTGCCTGGAGTGTAATGATGGGGAGTTATCAGCCCCAGCATTTT.

The chain combines TRBV3-1 (or the pseudogene TRBV3-2) with TRBJ2-7; D is possibly TRBD2 (6 bases). Germline V gives CDR1 LGHDT, CDR2 YNNKEL (reference sequence). Deletions cut 4 bases from V and 4 bases from J, with 17 bases between. CDR3 length: 15 residues. CDR3 in DNA: TGTGCCAGCAGCCCATCGGAGGGGATTAGTTACGAGCAGTACTTC. Translating it yields CASSPSEGISYEQYF.

The gene calls are TRBV28 and TRBJ2-1, with a tentative D call TRBD2 (7 bases). The V gene's germline CDR1 is MDHEN and CDR2 SYDVKM. The CDR3 has 14 residues. Trimming cost V 11 bases and J 4 bases, with 18 bases left between them. CDR3 sequence reads: CAAGGAGDYNEQFF. CDR3 DNA: TGTGCCGCTGGGGGGGCTGGGGATTACAATGAGCAGTTCTTC.

The chain has TRBV7-9 and TRBJ2-5; D is undetermined. The CDR3 runs 12 residues. V was cut by 7 bases and J by 5 bases, with 11 bases left in between. CDR1 and CDR2 from the germline V gene are SEHNR and FQNEAQ (reference sequence). CDR3 sequence: CASNPGEETQYF. The CDR3, as DNA: TGTGCCAGCAATCCCGGTGAGGAGACCCAGTACTTC. Variable domain in full (rest from reference TRBV7-9 and TRBJ2-5): DTGVSQNPRHKITKRGQNVTFRCDPISEHNRLYWYRQTLGQGPEFLTYFQNEAQLEKSRLLSDRFSAERPKGSFSTLEIQRTEQGDSAMYLCASNPGEETQYFGPGTRLLVL.

The chain uses TRBV7-9 and TRBJ1-3; a weak D match, TRBD1 (6 bases). Per the germline V gene, CDR1 is SEHNR and CDR2 is FQNEAQ (reference sequence). The CDR3 is 15 amino acids. V gave up 3 bases and J gave up 4 bases, with 13 bases separating them. CDR3 DNA sequence: TGTGCCAGCAGCTTTTCAGGGGCGGAAGGAAACACCATATATTTT. It is translated as CASSFSGAEGNTIYF.

The gene calls are TRBV9 and TRBJ1-1; 9 nucleotides line up with TRBD1. CDR3 size: 15 residues. J gave up 3 bases and V 3 bases, and 6 bases lay outside the gene matches. Per the germline V gene, CDR1 is SGDLS and CDR2 is YYNGEE. This chain's CDR3 is CASSGDRDRDTEAFF. CDR3 nucleotides: TGTGCCAGCAGCGGTGATCGGGACAGGGACACTGAAGCTTTCTTT.

V and J are TRBV5-4 and TRBJ2-3; 13 positions agree with TRBD2. This CDR3 is built from 16 residues. The V segment lost 4 bases and the J segment 1 base; nucleotides outside the gene matches: 3. CDR1 and CDR2 from the germline V gene are SGHNT and YYREEE (reference sequence). The CDR3 region has the DNA TGTGCCAGCAGCGAGGGACTAGCGGGACGCACAGATACGCAGTATTTT. Its protein is CASSEGLAGRTDTQYF.

The chain is built from TRBV9 and TRBJ2-7; 8 nucleotides match TRBD1. The CDR3 loop spans 14 amino acids. Trimming took 4 bases from V and 3 from J; bases not matched to a gene: 6. CDR1 is SGDLS, CDR2 YYNGEE, per germline. CDR3 in DNA: TGTGCCAGCAGCTTGGGGACAGGAAACTACGAGCAGTACTTC. It encodes CASSLGTGNYEQYF.

This clone was picked up many times. The rearrangement uses TRBV11-2 and TRBJ2-5; TRBD2 matches at 10 bases. The germline V gene has CDR1 SGHAT and CDR2 FQNNGV. The CDR3 runs to 16 residues. J gave up 5 bases and V 5 bases, and 11 bases lay outside the gene matches. CDR3: CASSQDLAGVWETQYF. CDR3 in DNA: TGTGCCAGCAGCCAGGACCTAGCGGGAGTGTGGGAGACCCAGTACTTC.

The chain combines TRBV5-4 with TRBJ2-5; D is unclear. V was shortened by 4 bases and J by 3 bases, with 16 bases between the two germline ends. The CDR3 totals 15 residues. CDR1 is SGHNT, CDR2 YYREEE, per germline (reference sequence). The CDR3 spells CASSRLKPNEETQYF. The CDR3 DNA sequence: TGTGCCAGCAGCCGATTAAAGCCCAACGAAGAGACCCAGTACTTC.

This clone was observed a single time. The CDR3 reads CAIKERTGGNYEQYF. The CDR3 nucleotides are TGTGCCATCAAGGAGAGAACAGGGGGAAACTACGAGCAGTACTTC. This chain joins TRBV10-3 and TRBJ2-7, with 8 bases aligning to TRBD1. The ends lost 7 bases at V and 3 bases at J; junction bases unmatched: 11. Germline V gene lookup returns CDR1 ENHRY and CDR2 SYGVKD. This CDR3 region has 15 residues.

For this clone: The junction shows a germline mismatch at one end, possibly a read error. J is TRBJ1-5 and V is TRBV6-1; 9 nucleotides align to TRBD1. Germline V gene lookup returns CDR1 MNHNS and CDR2 SASEGT. CDR3 length: 17 residues. The CDR3: CASREDRGMGGNQPQHF. CDR3 nucleotide sequence: TGTGCCAGCAGGGAAGACAGGGGGATGGGGGGCAATCAGCCCCAGCATTTT.

This clone was seen a single time. V is TRBV24-1 and J is TRBJ2-4, with D possibly matching TRBD2 (5 bases). V shed 6 bases and J shed 0 bases, with 20 bases lying between them. Looked up from germline, CDR1 is KGHDR and CDR2 is SFDVKD. This CDR3 is built from 18 residues. The chain's CDR3 is CATSSTRSDELAKNIQYF. In nucleotides, the CDR3 is TGTGCCACCAGTAGCACTAGATCCGACGAGCTAGCCAAAAACATTCAGTACTTC.

Here the CDR3 DNA reads TGCGCCAGCAGCTTGGCGGGAGGGCTAGAGTTCTTC. It yields the protein CASSLAGGLEFF. The chain employs TRBV5-1 and TRBJ2-1; 8 nucleotides line up with TRBD2. The germline gives CDR1 SGHRS, CDR2 YFSETQ. The V gene end was trimmed by 0 bases and the J gene end by 14 bases; junction bases not matched to a gene: 4. CDR3 length equals 12 residues. The full variable domain, with the rest looked up from reference TRBV5-1 and TRBJ2-1, is KAGVTQTPRYLIKTRGQQVTLSCSPISGHRSVSWYQQTPGQGLQFLFEYFSETQRNKGNFPGRFSGRQFSNSRSEMNVSTLELGDSALYLCASSLAGGLEFFGPGTRLTVL.

Only a few counts were recorded for this clone. CDR3 residues: CASSSTGGSEAFF. CDR3 DNA: TGTGCCAGCAGTTCCACAGGGGGATCTGAAGCTTTCTTT. V gene TRBV12-3 or TRBV12-4 combines with J gene TRBJ1-1; 8 bases align to TRBD1. Losses at the gene ends were 4 bases for V and 6 bases for J; bases not matched to a gene: 4. This CDR3 has 13 residues.

The chain uses TRBV7-3 and TRBJ2-5, with D perhaps TRBD2 (5 bases). Per the germline V gene, CDR1 is SGHTA and CDR2 is FQGTGA. With 2 bases removed from V and 5 bases from J, the gap between germline ends came to 15 bases. The CDR3 is 15 amino acids. CDR3 coding DNA: TGTGCCAGCAGCTTACGCGGCTCCCCGGGGGAGACCCAGTACTTC. This sequence encodes CASSLRGSPGETQYF. Variable domain in full (rest from reference TRBV7-3 and TRBJ2-5): GAGVSQTPSNKVTEKGKYVELRCDPISGHTALYWYRQSLGQGPEFLIYFQGTGAADDSGLPNDRFFAVRPEGSVSTLKIQRTERGDSAVYLCASSLRGSPGETQYFGPGTRLLVL.

The chain couples TRBV5-1 to TRBJ1-2; no definite D call. Trimming cost V 0 bases and J 0 bases, with 3 bases left between them. From germline, CDR1 is SGHRS and CDR2 YFSETQ. This CDR3 contains 13 residues. Here the CDR3 DNA reads TGCGCCAGCAGCTTGGTAGCTAACTATGGCTACACCTTC. This codes for CASSLVANYGYTF.

The rearrangement joins TRBV27 to TRBJ1-5; 9 bases fit TRBD1. The CDR3 covers 16 residues. In germline, CDR1 is MNHEY, CDR2 SMNVEV (reference sequence). Germline trimming cut 5 bases from V and 2 bases from J; bases unmatched to any gene: 7. Here the CDR3 reads CASSIQGAGGNQPQHF. The CDR3 DNA reads TGTGCCAGCAGTATACAGGGGGCAGGGGGCAATCAGCCCCAGCATTTT.